The entry below describes one TCR beta chain. Clones were read by immunoSEQ multiplex PCR, and TCRdb kept only the in-frame ones, dropping some. The table includes 2,500,000 or so clones, 90% to 95% detected once. The data were taken from a study of shared clonotypes between healthy human individuals. The V and J ends lost 0 bases and 6 bases respectively, with 10 bases between them. The CDR3 consists of 13 residues. From germline, CDR1 is SGDLS and CDR2 YYNGEE. Sequencing used naive CD4+ T cells from PBMCs. Subset of the sample: CD45RA+ positively selected. The gene calls are TRBV9 and TRBJ2-7; D may be TRBD1 (6 bases). This receptor was identified in a man in his late teens or twenties in good health. Some clones in this sample may be carry-over from other donors' samples. CDR3 loop: CASSVAGVGEQYF. CDR3 bases: TGTGCCAGCAGCGTAGCAGGGGTGGGCGAGCAGTACTTC.